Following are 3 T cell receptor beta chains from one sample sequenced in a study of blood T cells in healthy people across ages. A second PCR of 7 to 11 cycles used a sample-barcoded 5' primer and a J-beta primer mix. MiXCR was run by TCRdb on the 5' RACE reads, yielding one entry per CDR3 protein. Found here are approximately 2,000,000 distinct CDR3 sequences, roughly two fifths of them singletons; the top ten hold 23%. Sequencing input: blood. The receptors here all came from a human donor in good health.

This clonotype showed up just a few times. For the CDR3, the DNA is TGCAGCGCTCTGACTAGCGGCTCCTACAATGAGCAGTTCTTC. Translating gives CSALTSGSYNEQFF. This rearrangement joins TRBV29-1 to TRBJ2-1; TRBD2 agrees at 9 bases. The CDR3 contains 14 residues. V lost 7 bases and J lost 0; bases outside the gene matches: 4. CDR1 is SQVTM, CDR2 ANQGSEA, per germline.

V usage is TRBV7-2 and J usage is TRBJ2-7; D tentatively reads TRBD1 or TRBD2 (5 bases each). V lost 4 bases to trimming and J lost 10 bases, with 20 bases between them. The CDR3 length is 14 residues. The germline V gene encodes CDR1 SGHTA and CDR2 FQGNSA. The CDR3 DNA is TGTGCCAGCAGCTCCATTGTGCGCCCCTGGGACCAGTACTTC. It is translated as CASSSIVRPWDQYF.

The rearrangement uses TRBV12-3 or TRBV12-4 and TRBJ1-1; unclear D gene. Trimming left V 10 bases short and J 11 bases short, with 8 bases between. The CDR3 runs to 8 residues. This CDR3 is CATAGAFF. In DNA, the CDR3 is TGTGCCACCGCTGGGGCTTTCTTT.